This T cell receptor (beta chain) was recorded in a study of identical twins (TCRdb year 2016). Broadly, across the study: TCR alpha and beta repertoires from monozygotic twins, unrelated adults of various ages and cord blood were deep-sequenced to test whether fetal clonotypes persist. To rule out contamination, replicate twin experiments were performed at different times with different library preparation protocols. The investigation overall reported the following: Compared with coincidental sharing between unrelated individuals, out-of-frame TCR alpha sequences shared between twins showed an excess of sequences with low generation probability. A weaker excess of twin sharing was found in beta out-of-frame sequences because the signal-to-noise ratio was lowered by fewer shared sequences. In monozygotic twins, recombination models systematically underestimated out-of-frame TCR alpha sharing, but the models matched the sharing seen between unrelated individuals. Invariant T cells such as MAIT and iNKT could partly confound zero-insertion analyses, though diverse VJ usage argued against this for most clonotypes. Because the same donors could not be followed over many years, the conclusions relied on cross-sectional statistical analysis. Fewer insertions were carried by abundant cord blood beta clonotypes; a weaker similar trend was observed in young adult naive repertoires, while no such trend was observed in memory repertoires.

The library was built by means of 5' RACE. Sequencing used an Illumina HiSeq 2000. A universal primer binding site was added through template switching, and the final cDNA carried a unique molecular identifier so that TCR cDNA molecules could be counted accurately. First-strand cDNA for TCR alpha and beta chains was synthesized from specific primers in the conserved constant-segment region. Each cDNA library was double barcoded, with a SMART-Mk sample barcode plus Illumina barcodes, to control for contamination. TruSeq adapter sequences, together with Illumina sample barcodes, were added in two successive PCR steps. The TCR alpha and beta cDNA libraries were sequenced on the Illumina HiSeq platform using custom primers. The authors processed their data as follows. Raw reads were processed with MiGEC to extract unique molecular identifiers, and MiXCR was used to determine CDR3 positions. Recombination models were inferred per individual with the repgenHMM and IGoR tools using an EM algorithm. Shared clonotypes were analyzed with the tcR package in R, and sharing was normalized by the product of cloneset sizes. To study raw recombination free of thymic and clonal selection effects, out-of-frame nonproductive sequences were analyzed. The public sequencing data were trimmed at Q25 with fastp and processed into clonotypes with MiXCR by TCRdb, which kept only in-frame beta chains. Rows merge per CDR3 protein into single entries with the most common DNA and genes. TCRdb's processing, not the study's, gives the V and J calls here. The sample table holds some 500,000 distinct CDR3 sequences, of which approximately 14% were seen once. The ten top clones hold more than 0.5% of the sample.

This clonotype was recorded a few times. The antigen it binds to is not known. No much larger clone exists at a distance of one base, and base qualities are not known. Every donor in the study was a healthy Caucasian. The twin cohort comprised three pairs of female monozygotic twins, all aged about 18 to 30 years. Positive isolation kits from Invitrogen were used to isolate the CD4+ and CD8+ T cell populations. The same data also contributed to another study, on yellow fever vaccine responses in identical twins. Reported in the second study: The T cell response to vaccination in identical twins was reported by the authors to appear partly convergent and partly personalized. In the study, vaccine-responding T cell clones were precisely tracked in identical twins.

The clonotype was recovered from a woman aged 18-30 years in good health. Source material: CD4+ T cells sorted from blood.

At the DNA level, the sequence is TGTGCCATCAGGGGTACAGGGGGCCCCGGGGAGCTGTTTTTT. Its protein reads: CAIRGTGGPGELFF. The rearrangement combines TRBV10-3 with TRBJ2-2; TRBD1 aligns with 9 central bases. The CDR3, from cysteine to phenylalanine, totals 14 residues. CDR3 DNA only is kept here, 42 bases in frame from base 1. Germline trimming: 6 bases from V, 6 bases from J; junction bases outside gene matches: 5. Via the germline V gene, CDR1 is ENHRY and CDR2 SYGVKD.